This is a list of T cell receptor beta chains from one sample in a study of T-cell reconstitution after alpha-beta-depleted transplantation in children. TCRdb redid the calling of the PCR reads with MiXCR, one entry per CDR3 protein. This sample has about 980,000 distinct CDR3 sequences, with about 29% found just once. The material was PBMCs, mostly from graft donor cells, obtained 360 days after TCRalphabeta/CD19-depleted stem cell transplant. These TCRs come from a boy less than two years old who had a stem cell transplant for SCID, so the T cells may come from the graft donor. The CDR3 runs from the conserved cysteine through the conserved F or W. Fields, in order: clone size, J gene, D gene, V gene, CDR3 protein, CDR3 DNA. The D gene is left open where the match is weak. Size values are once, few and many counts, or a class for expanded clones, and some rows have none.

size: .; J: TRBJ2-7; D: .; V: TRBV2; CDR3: CASSPSRRGQSYYEQYF; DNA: TGTGCCAGCAGTCCCTCCCGGCGGGGACAGAGTTACTACGAGCAGTACTTC
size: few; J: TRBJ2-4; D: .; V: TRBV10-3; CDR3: CAISEVPEAKNIQYF; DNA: TGTGCCATCAGTGAGGTGCCCGAAGCCAAAAACATTCAGTACTTC
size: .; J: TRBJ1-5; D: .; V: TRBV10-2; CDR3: CASSESGGQPQHF; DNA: TGCGCCAGCAGTGAGTCGGGGGGTCAGCCCCAGCATTTT
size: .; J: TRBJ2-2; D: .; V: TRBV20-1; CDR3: CSASSRDTGELFF; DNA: TGCAGTGCTAGTTCAAGGGACACCGGGGAGCTGTTTTTT
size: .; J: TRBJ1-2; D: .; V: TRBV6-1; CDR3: CASSYRLHYGYTF; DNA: TGTGCCAGCAGTTATAGGCTTCACTATGGCTACACCTTC
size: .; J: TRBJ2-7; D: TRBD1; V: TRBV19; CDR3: CASSKRWDRDKNEQYF; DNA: TGTGCCAGTAGTAAGAGGTGGGACAGGGATAAAAACGAGCAGTACTTC
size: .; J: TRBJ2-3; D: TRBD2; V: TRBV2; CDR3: CASSEGTSSFPTTDTQYF; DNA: TGTGCCAGCAGTGAGGGGACTAGCTCGTTCCCAACCACAGATACGCAGTATTTT
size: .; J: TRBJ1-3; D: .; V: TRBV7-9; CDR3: CASSLVRGNTIYF; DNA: TGTGCCAGCAGCTTGGTTAGGGGAAACACCATATATTTT
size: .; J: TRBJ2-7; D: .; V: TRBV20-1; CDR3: CSARDLVHSPYEQYF; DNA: TGCAGTGCTAGAGATCTGGTGCATTCCCCTTACGAGCAGTACTTC
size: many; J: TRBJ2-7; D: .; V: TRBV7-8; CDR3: CASSLRIGGGLYEQYF; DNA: TGTGCCAGCAGCTTACGGATCGGCGGGGGCCTCTACGAGCAGTACTTC